Sequencing of this T cell receptor (beta chain) was carried out in a study of a mutant IDH1 vaccine in newly diagnosed glioma. Germline V gene lookup returns CDR1 MGHRA and CDR2 YSYEKL. The V and J ends lost 0 bases and 1 base respectively, with 0 bases between them. CDR3 length equals 13 residues. The protocol was immunoSEQ multiplex PCR, while the TCRdb copy is restricted to in-frame clones and leaves out a portion. The top ten clones hold approximately 1.2% of a sample with roughly 25,000 clones, 93% of them seen once. As to time point: baseline, week 1 (first vaccination visit). Treatment indicated: pre-vaccination baseline after standard-of-care therapy.

Here the sequenced sample was PBMCs, taken from a glioma patient treated with radiotherapy, temozolomide or both. This sequence joins TRBV4-1 and TRBJ2-2; D uncertain. The receptor was derived from a man aged 40-49 years with glioma. CDR3 coding DNA: TGCGCCAGCAGCCAAGAGAACACCGGGGAGCTGTTTTTT. Protein sequence: CASSQENTGELFF.